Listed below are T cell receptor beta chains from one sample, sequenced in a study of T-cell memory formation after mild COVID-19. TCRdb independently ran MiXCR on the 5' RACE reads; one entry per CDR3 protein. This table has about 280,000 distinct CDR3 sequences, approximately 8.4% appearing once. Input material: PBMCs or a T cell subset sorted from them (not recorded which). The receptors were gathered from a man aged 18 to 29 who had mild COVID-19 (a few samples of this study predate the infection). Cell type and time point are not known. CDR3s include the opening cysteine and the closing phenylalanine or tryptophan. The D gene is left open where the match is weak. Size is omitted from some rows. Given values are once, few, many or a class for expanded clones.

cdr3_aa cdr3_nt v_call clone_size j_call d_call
CASSPSLSGGEQYF TGCGCCAGCAGCCCTTCATTGTCCGGGGGTGAGCAGTACTTC TRBV5-1 - TRBJ2-7 -
CSAAGTGSTDTQYF TGCAGTGCTGCCGGGACAGGAAGCACAGATACGCAGTATTTT TRBV20-1 few TRBJ2-3 TRBD1
CASTLRQLNTEAFF TGTGCCAGCACCTTGAGACAGTTGAACACTGAAGCTTTCTTT TRBV7-9 - TRBJ1-1 -
CSAGSHRTEPSGANVLTF TGCAGTGCCGGGAGCCACCGGACGGAACCGTCTGGGGCCAACGTCCTGACTTTC TRBV20-1 - TRBJ2-6 -
CASSSPALVCTF TGTGCCAGCAGCTCTCCGGCGTTAGTTTGCACCTTC TRBV12-3/TRBV12-4 - TRBJ1-2 -
CASSEGSSSGNTIYF TGTGCCAGCAGCGAGGGCTCATCCTCTGGAAACACCATATATTTT TRBV7-6 many TRBJ1-3 -
CASSPTRTYNEQFF TGTGCCAGCTCACCGACCCGGACTTACAATGAGCAGTTCTTC TRBV18 few TRBJ2-1 -
CASSDNSPLHF TGTGCCAGCAGCGATAATTCACCCCTCCACTTT TRBV6-1 few TRBJ1-6 -
CASSHSGTGDEKLFF TGTGCCAGCAGCCACTCCGGGACAGGGGATGAAAAACTGTTTTTT TRBV4-2 few TRBJ1-4 TRBD1
CASSWTGAYEQYF TGTGCCAGCAGCTGGACCGGGGCCTACGAGCAGTACTTC TRBV6-2/TRBV6-3 - TRBJ2-7 -
CASSFRSYTGELFF TGTGCCAGCAGCTTTCGCAGCTACACCGGGGAGCTGTTTTTT TRBV11-2 - TRBJ2-2 -
CASSLGTGGLDEQYF TGTGCCAGCAGTTTGGGGACAGGGGGCCTGGACGAGCAGTACTTC TRBV12-3/TRBV12-4 few TRBJ2-7 TRBD1
CASSSLAGGPGETQYF TGCGCCAGCAGCTCCCTAGCGGGGGGGCCGGGAGAGACCCAGTACTTC TRBV5-1 few TRBJ2-5 TRBD2
CASSPTGAGELFF TGTGCCAGCAGTCCTACAGGGGCCGGGGAGCTGTTTTTT TRBV7-9 - TRBJ2-2 TRBD1
CASSPPGRGDTQYF TGTGCCAGCAGTCCCCCGGGACGGGGAGATACGCAGTATTTT TRBV12-3/TRBV12-4 many TRBJ2-3 -
CASSPTGTVEAFF TGTGCCAGCAGCCCTACAGGGACGGTGGAAGCTTTCTTT TRBV7-3 few TRBJ1-1 -
CASRARQERSYNSPLHF TGTGCCAGCAGGGCCCGACAGGAACGCTCCTATAATTCACCCCTCCACTTT TRBV2 - TRBJ1-6 -
CASSYDLGIQYF TGTGCCAGCAGTTACGATCTAGGCATTCAGTACTTC TRBV6-2/TRBV6-3 - TRBJ2-4 -
CASRPGTGEAGNTIYF TGTGCCAGCAGGCCCGGGACAGGTGAAGCAGGAAACACCATATATTTT TRBV2 few TRBJ1-3 TRBD1
CASSESGYEQYF TGCGCCAGCAGTGAGTCGGGGTACGAGCAGTACTTC TRBV10-1 many TRBJ2-7 -
CASTMGLVTDTQYF TGTGCCAGCACTATGGGACTAGTCACAGATACGCAGTATTTT TRBV12-3/TRBV12-4 few TRBJ2-3 TRBD2
CASSSTRILNQPQHF TGTGCCAGCAGTTCGACCCGAATCCTCAATCAGCCCCAGCATTTT TRBV6-2/TRBV6-3 many TRBJ1-5 -
CASSQGLAGGYGAVTGELFF TGTGCCAGCAGTCAGGGACTAGCGGGGGGTTATGGTGCGGTGACCGGGGAGCTGTTTTTT TRBV12-3/TRBV12-4 few TRBJ2-2 TRBD2
CASSPGPNEQFF TGTGCCAGCAGCCCCGGGCCCAATGAGCAGTTCTTC TRBV7-9 - TRBJ2-1 -
CASSLAIDSTPGTVW TGTGCCAGCAGCTTAGCGATAGACAGTACCCCAGGAACGGTGTGG TRBV7-2 - TRBJ1-6 -
CASSPMTARETEAFF TGTGCCAGCTCACCAATGACAGCGAGGGAAACTGAAGCTTTCTTT TRBV18 few TRBJ1-1 -
CSVDYKGVLF TGCAGCGTCGACTATAAGGGAGTCCTCTTT TRBV29-1 few TRBJ1-1 -
CASRLDGNTEAFF TGTGCCAGCAGGTTGGACGGAAACACTGAAGCTTTCTTT TRBV7-9 few TRBJ1-1 -
CASSRERGFTEAFF TGTGCCAGTAGTAGAGAGAGGGGGTTCACTGAAGCTTTCTTT TRBV19 - TRBJ1-1 -
CASSLRGQKNTEAFF TGTGCCAGCAGCCTACGGGGACAGAAGAACACTGAAGCTTTCTTT TRBV6-2/TRBV6-3 few TRBJ1-1 TRBD1
CASSLSPATDTQYF TGTGCCAGCAGCTTAAGCCCAGCCACAGATACGCAGTATTTT TRBV7-8 few TRBJ2-3 -
CASSQQQANVLTF TGTGCCAGCAGCCAACAGCAGGCCAACGTCCTGACTTTC TRBV4-2 few TRBJ2-6 -
CASSIGQFPQHF TGTGCCAGCAGTATCGGCCAGTTTCCCCAGCATTTT TRBV7-2 many TRBJ1-5 -
CASSWTGNLNQPQHF TGTGCCAGCAGCTGGACAGGAAACCTAAATCAGCCCCAGCATTTT TRBV9 few TRBJ1-5 TRBD1
CASSLAGQGNGELFF TGCGCCAGCAGCTTGGCGGGACAGGGAAACGGGGAGCTGTTTTTT TRBV5-1 - TRBJ2-2 TRBD1
CASSLGGQLGETQYF TGTGCCAGCAGCTTAGGGGGACAGTTAGGAGAGACCCAGTACTTC TRBV7-2 - TRBJ2-5 TRBD1
CSESTAGSGYTF TGCAGCGAATCCACAGCGGGGTCCGGCTACACCTTC TRBV29-1 few TRBJ1-2 -
CAWSLGGEQYF TGTGCCTGGAGTTTGGGGGGCGAGCAGTACTTC TRBV30 - TRBJ2-7 -
CASSLARGSTDTQYF TGCGCCAGCAGCTTGGCCCGGGGATCCACAGATACGCAGTATTTT TRBV5-1 few TRBJ2-3 -
CASSGTGGDWPYNSPLHF TGTGCCAGTAGCGGGACAGGGGGCGATTGGCCCTATAATTCACCCCTCCACTTT TRBV19 many TRBJ1-6 TRBD1
CASSKAAGGTTEAFF TGTGCCAGTAGTAAGGCTGCCGGGGGAACCACTGAAGCTTTCTTT TRBV19 many TRBJ1-1 -
CASSQSEAGNTIYF TGTGCCAGCAGCCAGTCAGAAGCTGGAAACACCATATATTTT TRBV3-1 - TRBJ1-3 -
CAWRGRDRAYEQYF TGTGCCTGGAGAGGCCGGGACAGGGCCTACGAGCAGTACTTC TRBV30 - TRBJ2-7 TRBD1
CASSQHRPDGAPGGYTF TGTGCCAGCAGCCAACACCGCCCCGACGGGGCCCCCGGTGGCTACACCTTC TRBV7-3 many TRBJ1-2 -
CASSLGVSNYGYTF TGTGCCAGCAGCTTAGGGGTCAGCAACTATGGCTACACCTTC TRBV7-8 few TRBJ1-2 -
CASSPPGLKTAFF TGTGCCAGCAGTCCTCCGGGCCTGAAAACGGCTTTCTTT TRBV6-5 few TRBJ1-1 -
CASSLQGTGNEQFF TGTGCCAGCAGCTTACAGGGTACAGGGAATGAGCAGTTCTTC TRBV7-9 many TRBJ2-1 -
CASSSDRGAKNIQYF TGTGCCAGCAGCTCGGACAGGGGAGCCAAAAACATTCAGTACTTC TRBV7-2 - TRBJ2-4 TRBD1